The sequence of this T cell receptor (beta chain) was determined in a study of human CD4 T cells and Enterobacteriaceae. Across the whole study: Bacteria were E. coli, K. pneumoniae, E. aerogenes, S. flexneri, S. sonnei, S. typhimurium, S. aureus.

Proliferating activated T cells were sorted by FACS as CFSE-low CD25+ ICOS+ after roughly 6-7 days. At a 2:1 ratio, CFSE-labeled memory CD4+ T cells were cultured with irradiated autologous monocytes pulsed with antigen. The memory gate held CD4+ cells that were not CD45RA+CCR7+CD95- naive cells, over 98% pure. Positive selection with CD4 and CD14 microbeads isolated CD4+ T cells and monocytes. Bacteria were added at around 2.2 per monocyte; M. tuberculosis lysate at roughly 3 ug/ml. Only in-frame clones appear in the TCRdb table, and some are missing; sequencing was by immunoSEQ multiplex PCR. The sample gives roughly 560 clones, less than 40% of which show up once; around 42% is in the top ten. The CDR3 length is 12 residues. Germline CDR1 is SEHNR and CDR2 is FQNEAQ (reference sequence). V gave up 4 bases and J gave up 6 bases, with 10 bases separating them.

The specimen sequenced was bacteria-reactive CD4+ T cells grown in culture. Subset denoted: CFSE-low proliferating memory CD4 T cells sorted after in vitro stimulation with a heat-inactivated bacterium or M. tuberculosis lysate. The J gene is TRBJ2-7, the V gene TRBV7-9; D call uncertain. The TCR was taken from a human donor in good health. CDR3 coding DNA: TGTGCCAGCAGCTCTGGACGCCTCGAGCAGTACTTC. As protein: CASSSGRLEQYF.